These 24 T cell receptor beta chains were sequenced from one sample in a study of identical twins. A single record per CDR3 protein comes from TCRdb applying MiXCR to the 5' RACE reads. The data show about 470,000 distinct CDR3 sequences, 20% to 25% seen once. The sample was also linked to a second study, of T cells expressing NK-cell markers.

The sample taken for sequencing was CD4+ T cells sorted from blood. The receptor source for this set is a woman aged 18-30 years in good health.

The chain carries TRBV6-5 and TRBJ2-5; 7 nucleotides agree with TRBD2. Germline CDR1 is MNHEY and CDR2 is SVGAGI. The J segment lost 0 bases and the V segment lost 2 bases, leaving 3 bases of the junction unmatched. The CDR3 length is 15 residues. The CDR3 bases are TGTGCCAGCAGTTACGGGGGGGGGGACCAAGAGACCCAGTACTTC. Translating gives CASSYGGGDQETQYF.

This sequence joins TRBV7-7 and TRBJ2-5, with 9 bases lining up with TRBD1. The CDR3 spans 13 residues. The germline gives CDR1 SSHAT, CDR2 FNYEAQ (reference sequence). Germline trimming cut 5 bases from V and 5 bases from J; bases unmatched to any gene: 3. The CDR3 bases are TGTGCCAGCAGCCCCGGGACAGGGGAGACCCAGTACTTC. It translates to CASSPGTGETQYF.

CDR3 in amino acids: CASSPRVEIDGEQFF. As DNA, the CDR3 is TGTGCCAGCAGCCCTAGGGTTGAGATCGACGGTGAGCAGTTCTTC. The chain joins TRBV7-9 to TRBJ2-1; D ambiguous. The germline V gene has CDR1 SEHNR and CDR2 FQNEAQ (reference sequence). The V end was cut by 5 bases, the J end by 9 bases, with 20 bases between. The CDR3 is made up of 15 amino acids.

This clonotype came up a few times. The chain recombines TRBV4-3 with TRBJ2-1; D unresolved. This CDR3 comprises 14 residues. Germline CDR1 reads LGHNA; CDR2 reads YSLEER. V lost 3 bases to trimming and J lost 6 bases, with 12 bases between them. The CDR3 DNA reads as TGCGCCAGCAGCCAGGAGCCCCTCTCCAATGAGCAGTTCTTC. This translates into CASSQEPLSNEQFF.

This chain connects TRBV9 to TRBJ2-7, with TRBD1 identical over 7 bases. The germline V gene encodes CDR1 SGDLS and CDR2 YYNGEE. With V trimmed by 5 bases and J by 2 bases, 13 bases remained unmatched. CDR3 size: 16 residues. The CDR3 spells CASSAATGTATYEQYF. DNA for the CDR3: TGTGCCAGCAGTGCGGCCACCGGGACAGCAACCTACGAGCAGTACTTC.

This clonotype was recorded a few times. This chain links TRBV12-3 or TRBV12-4 with TRBJ2-3; 13 bases are a match to TRBD2. CDR3 length: 19 amino acids. The J segment lost 0 bases and the V segment lost 11 bases, leaving 17 bases of the junction unmatched. CDR3 bases: TGTGCCTGCTGTCCCCGACTAGCGGGAGGCCGCACCAGCACAGATACGCAGTATTTT. Amino acids: CACCPRLAGGRTSTDTQYF.

The chain recombines TRBV2 with TRBJ2-5; D not resolved. V lost 2 bases, J lost 5 bases, and 3 bases lay in between. The CDR3 totals 11 residues. CDR1 is SNHLY, CDR2 FYNNEI, per germline. This CDR3 reads CASSEKETQYF. The CDR3 region has the DNA TGTGCCAGCAGTGAAAAGGAGACCCAGTACTTC.

This chain connects TRBV20-1 to TRBJ2-7, with D maybe TRBD2 (6 bases). The CDR3 spans 14 residues. V was clipped by 1 base and J by 4 bases, with 14 bases between them. Germline V gives CDR1 DFQATT, CDR2 SNEGSKA (reference sequence). The CDR3 region is CSARGRGLVYEQYF. Here the CDR3 DNA reads TGCAGTGCTAGAGGACGGGGGTTGGTGTACGAGCAGTACTTC.

The chain carries TRBV12-3 or TRBV12-4 and TRBJ1-5, with unresolved D. Trimming removed 4 bases at V and 7 bases at J, with 14 bases between. This CDR3 is built from 14 residues. This CDR3 is CASSSGSARQPQHF. In DNA form, the CDR3 reads TGTGCCAGCAGTTCAGGATCGGCGCGCCAGCCCCAGCATTTT.

This clonotype was detected many times. The chain carries TRBV12-3 or TRBV12-4 and TRBJ2-1, with D uncertain. V lost 7 bases to trimming and J lost 7 bases, with 11 bases between them. The CDR3 sequence is 12 residues long. CDR3 sequence: CASTRWRNEQFF. For the CDR3, the DNA is TGTGCCAGCACACGATGGAGAAATGAGCAGTTCTTC.

This clonotype occurred a few times. The chain uses TRBV20-1 and TRBJ1-4, with TRBD1 as a possible D gene (6 bases). The CDR3 sequence is 13 residues long. The germline CDR1 and CDR2 sequences are DFQATT and SNEGSKA (reference sequence). V was pared by 5 bases and J by 4 bases, with 11 bases between. The CDR3, as DNA: TGCAGTGCTCCCAGGGGCCTTAATGAAAAACTGTTTTTT. Its protein is CSAPRGLNEKLFF.

This clonotype was seen only a few times. The rearrangement uses TRBV27 and TRBJ1-1; maybe TRBD1 (6 bases). The V end was cut by 3 bases, the J end by 1 base, with 9 bases between. The CDR3 has 14 amino acids. The V gene's germline CDR1 is MNHEY and CDR2 SMNVEV (reference sequence). The CDR3 reads CASSFTGPNTEAFF. The CDR3 DNA follows: TGTGCCAGCAGTTTTACAGGGCCGAACACTGAAGCTTTCTTT.

The gene calls are TRBV6-2 or TRBV6-3 and TRBJ1-2; D remains ambiguous. V was pared by 5 bases and J by 7 bases, with 5 bases between. Germline CDR1 MNHEY, CDR2 SVGEGT. The CDR3 has 10 amino acids. CDR3 DNA: TGTGCCAGCAGTGGGAGTGGCTACACCTTC. Residues: CASSGSGYTF.

The chain joins TRBV25-1 to TRBJ2-3; D is perhaps TRBD1 or TRBD2 (5 bases each). The CDR3 is made up of 16 amino acids. V was cut by 4 bases and J by 2 bases, with 16 bases left in between. CDR1 is MGHDK, CDR2 SYGVNS, per germline. CDR3 loop: CASSGGTWGFTDTQYF. CDR3 nucleotides: TGTGCCAGCAGTGGGGGGACCTGGGGGTTCACAGATACGCAGTATTTT.

The chain joins TRBV7-3 to TRBJ2-1, with a weak D call TRBD1 (6 bases). Deletions cut 1 base from V and 5 bases from J, with 9 bases between. CDR1 and CDR2 (germline): SGHTA, FQGTGA. The CDR3 is 14 residues long. The CDR3 loop reads CASSLSGQNNEQFF. The CDR3 nucleotides read TGTGCCAGCAGCTTAAGTGGACAGAACAATGAGCAGTTCTTC.

This clonotype was seen only a few times. The chain links TRBV19 to TRBJ2-1; 13 bases map to TRBD2. CDR1 and CDR2 from the germline V gene are LNHDA and SQIVND (reference sequence). The CDR3 runs 17 residues. Trimming at V came to 4 bases and at J to 2 bases, leaving 5 bases not matched to a gene. The CDR3 nucleotides read TGTGCCAGTAGTAAAGGGACTAGCGGGACCCCCTACAATGAGCAGTTCTTC. Its translation is CASSKGTSGTPYNEQFF.

The gene calls are TRBV7-2 and TRBJ1-2; D is uncertain. This CDR3 has 13 amino acids. Germline values: CDR1 SGHTA, CDR2 FQGNSA. Between the trimmed V and J ends, which lost 7 bases and 8 bases, there was a span of 17 bases. Here the CDR3 reads CASILGLGDGYTF. The DNA for the CDR3 is TGTGCCAGCATCCTAGGACTGGGTGACGGCTACACCTTC.

The chain links TRBV6-1 to TRBJ1-1; D possibly corresponds to TRBD1 (6 bases). V was cut by 7 bases and J by 1 base, with 13 bases left in between. Germline CDR1 MNHNS, CDR2 SASEGT. The CDR3 sequence is 14 residues long. The DNA of the CDR3 is TGTGCCAGCATTCGTAGACAGGAGAACACTGAAGCTTTCTTT. Translation: CASIRRQENTEAFF.

In its sample, this clonotype was seen a few times. This chain uses TRBV11-1 with TRBJ1-1, with 7 bases fitting TRBD1. This CDR3 is built from 15 residues. V was pared by 6 bases and J by 2 bases, with 9 bases of the junction left unmatched. CDR1 SGHAT and CDR2 FQDESV come from the germline V gene (reference sequence). CDR3 in amino acids: CASSLGQTSNTEAFF. As DNA, the CDR3 is TGTGCCAGCAGTCTGGGACAGACGTCTAACACTGAAGCTTTCTTT.

This chain connects TRBV5-1 to TRBJ1-1; TRBD1 aligns across 8 bases. This CDR3 contains 15 residues. V lost 2 bases and J lost 1; bases outside the gene matches: 4. Germline V gene sequence: CDR1 SGHRS, CDR2 YFSETQ. This CDR3 reads CASSFTGTGNTEAFF. The CDR3 region has the DNA TGCGCCAGCAGCTTCACCGGGACAGGGAACACTGAAGCTTTCTTT.

The chain has TRBV29-1 and TRBJ2-3, with 8 bases aligning to TRBD1. Germline CDR1 and CDR2: SQVTM and ANQGSEA. CDR3 length: 13 residues. V was clipped by 5 bases and J by 6 bases; unmatched bases: 7. The CDR3 loop is CSVQDRAPDTQYF. The DNA of the CDR3 is TGCAGCGTTCAGGACAGGGCACCTGATACGCAGTATTTT.

The table lists this clonotype with many counts. The chain joins TRBV12-3 or TRBV12-4 to TRBJ1-2, with D possibly TRBD1 on 6 matching bases. This CDR3 contains 12 residues. The V end was cut by 5 bases, the J end by 5 bases, with 9 bases between. The CDR3 reads CASSPQGYGYTF. CDR3 nucleotides: TGTGCCAGCAGTCCCCAGGGGTATGGCTACACCTTC.

The V call is TRBV28, the J call TRBJ2-7; unclear D gene. CDR3 length: 14 amino acids. CDR1 MDHEN and CDR2 SYDVKM come from the germline V gene. Trimming took off 4 bases at V and 0 bases at J, with 10 bases between the two ends. As DNA, the CDR3 is TGTGCCAGCAGTTCCCTATCGGACTCCTACGAGCAGTACTTC. It codes for CASSSLSDSYEQYF.

The chain recombines TRBV9 with TRBJ1-5; 8 bases are shared with TRBD1. From germline, CDR1 is SGDLS and CDR2 YYNGEE. The ends lost 4 bases at V and 15 bases at J; junction bases unmatched: 6. This CDR3 spans 11 amino acids. CDR3 sequence: CASSTRTGWHF. The CDR3 bases are TGTGCCAGCAGCACCCGGACAGGGTGGCATTTT.